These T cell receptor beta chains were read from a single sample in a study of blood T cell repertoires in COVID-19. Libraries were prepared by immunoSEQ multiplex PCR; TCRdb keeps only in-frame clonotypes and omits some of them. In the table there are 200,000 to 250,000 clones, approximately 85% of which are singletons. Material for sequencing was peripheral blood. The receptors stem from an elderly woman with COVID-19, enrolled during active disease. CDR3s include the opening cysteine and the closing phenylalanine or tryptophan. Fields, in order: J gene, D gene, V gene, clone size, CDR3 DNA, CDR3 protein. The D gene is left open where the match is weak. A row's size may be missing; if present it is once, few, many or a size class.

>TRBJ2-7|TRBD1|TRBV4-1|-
TGCGCCAGCAGCACGGACCGGGACAGGGGAGGAGTGCAGTACTTC
CASSTDRDRGGVQYF
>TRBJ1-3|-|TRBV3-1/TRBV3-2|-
TGTGCCAGCACCACAGGCTCTGGAAACACCATATATTTT
CASTTGSGNTIYF
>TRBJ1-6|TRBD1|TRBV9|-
TGTGCCAGCAGCTTTAACAGGGGAAGCAAAAATAATTCACCCCTCCACTTT
CASSFNRGSKNNSPLHF
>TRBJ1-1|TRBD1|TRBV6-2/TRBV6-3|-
TGTGCCAGCAGTTCCCGGACAGGAGGTTGGGGAACTGAAGCTTTCTTT
CASSSRTGGWGTEAFF
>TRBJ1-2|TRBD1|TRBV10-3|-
TGTGCCATCCAGGGACAGGGGCGAACTAACTATGGCTACACCTTC
CAIQGQGRTNYGYTF
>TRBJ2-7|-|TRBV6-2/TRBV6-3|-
TGTGCCAGCAGTTACATAGAACGGCAGTACTTC
CASSYIERQYF
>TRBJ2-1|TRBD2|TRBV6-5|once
TGTGCCACCGACCTAGCGGGAGTAGGCTACAATGAGCAGTTCTTC
CATDLAGVGYNEQFF
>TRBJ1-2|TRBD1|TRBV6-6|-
TGTGCCACCCGACAGGGGGCCTTC
CATRQGAF
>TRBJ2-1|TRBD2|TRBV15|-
TGTGCCACCAGTCCCTTCAGCGGGACCTCCTACAATGAGCAGTTCTTC
CATSPFSGTSYNEQFF
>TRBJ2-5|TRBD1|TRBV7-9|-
TGTGCCAGCAGCTTAAGGACAGGGGGTCCAGAGACCCAGTACTTC
CASSLRTGGPETQYF
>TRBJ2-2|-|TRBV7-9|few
TGTGCCAGCAGCTTAGCCGGGAATGGCGGGGAGCTGTTTTTT
CASSLAGNGGELFF
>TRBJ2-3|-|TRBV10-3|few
TGTGCCATCAGACAAATAGCGACTAGCACAGATACGCAGTATTTT
CAIRQIATSTDTQYF
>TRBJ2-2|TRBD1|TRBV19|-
TGTGCCAGTAGTTCCAGGGGGCCGAACACCGGGGAGCTGTTTTTT
CASSSRGPNTGELFF
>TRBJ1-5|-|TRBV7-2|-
TGTGCCAGCAGCTTAAATGCAGGCAGCAATCAGCCCCAGCATTTT
CASSLNAGSNQPQHF
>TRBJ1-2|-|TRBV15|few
TGTGCCACCAGCCGAGAGAGGAGTGAGGACACCTTC
CATSRERSEDTF
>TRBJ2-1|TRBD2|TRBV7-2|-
TGTGCCAGCAGCCGCCGGGGGGGAGGGACGGGTAATGAGCAGTTCTTC
CASSRRGGGTGNEQFF
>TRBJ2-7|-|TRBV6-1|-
TGTGCCAGCAGTGAGGTCCCGCGGTACGAGCAGTACTTC
CASSEVPRYEQYF
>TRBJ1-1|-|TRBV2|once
TGTGCCAGCAGCGACGACAAACCTTCATGGAACACTGAAGCTTTCTTT
CASSDDKPSWNTEAFF